The 24 T cell receptor beta chains in this list originate from one sample, sequenced in a study of CD8 T cells in ankylosing spondylitis. TCRdb re-derived calls from the 5' RACE reads in MiXCR, one entry per CDR3 protein. The sample contains over 200,000 distinct CDR3 sequences, more than 9% of which appear only once. Sample: blood, either unsorted or a sorted T cell fraction (not recorded which). These TCRs come from a male donor with ankylosing spondylitis or in good health (not recorded which).

CDR3 DNA sequence: TGTGCCAGTAGTATAGTTCGGGGACAGGGGGGCAATCAGCCCCAGCATTTT. As protein: CASSIVRGQGGNQPQHF. The V and J genes are TRBV19 and TRBJ1-5; 11 positions match TRBD1. Germline loops: CDR1 LNHDA, CDR2 SQIVND (reference sequence). Losses at the gene ends were 1 base for V and 2 bases for J; bases not matched to a gene: 4. The CDR3 totals 17 residues. The variable domain in full, completed from reference TRBV19 and TRBJ1-5, reads DGGITQSPKYLFRKEGQNVTLSCEQNLNHDAMYWYRQDPGQGLRLIYYSQIVNDFQKGDIAEGYSVSREKKESFPLTVTSAQKNPTAFYLCASSIVRGQGGNQPQHFGDGTRLSIL.

This clonotype was counted between two and nine times. This chain joins TRBV5-1 and TRBJ1-2; no definite D call. The V end was cut by 3 bases, the J end by 1 base, with 16 bases between. The length of the CDR3 is 16 residues. Germline lookup yields CDR1 SGHRS and CDR2 YFSETQ. The CDR3 here is CASSSGREVFNYGYTF. The CDR3 nucleotides are TGCGCCAGCAGCTCTGGGCGGGAAGTTTTTAACTATGGCTACACCTTC.

The table lists this clonotype with many counts. This chain uses TRBV5-1 with TRBJ2-5; D is tentatively TRBD1 or TRBD2 (5 bases each). The CDR3 runs 13 residues. Germline CDR1 reads SGHRS; CDR2 reads YFSETQ. Trimming stripped 2 bases from V and 5 bases from J, with 10 bases between. The DNA of the CDR3 is TGCGCCAGCAGCTTTGAGGGGAGTGAGACCCAGTACTTC. Translation gives CASSFEGSETQYF.

This clonotype was counted many times. The chain has TRBV20-1 and TRBJ1-4, with TRBD1 matching 7 bases. This CDR3 contains 14 residues. Germline V lookup: CDR1 DFQATT, CDR2 SNEGSKA (reference sequence). V trimming: 6 bases; J trimming: 8 bases; junction bases outside the gene matches: 12. DNA of the CDR3: TGCAGTGCCAGCCACAGGGGATATGGCGAAAAACTGTTTTTT. Protein: CSASHRGYGEKLFF.

With regard to this clonotype: A much larger clone sits a single nucleotide away, making a read error possible. V is TRBV5-6 and J is TRBJ1-6; D uncertain. Germline CDR1 SGHDT, CDR2 YYEEEE. The CDR3 consists of 14 residues. Trimming cost V 3 bases and J 9 bases, with 13 bases left between them. CDR3 residues: CASSWVGFSSPLHF. In nucleotides, the CDR3 is TGTGCCAGCAGCTGGGTCGGATTTTCTTCACCCCTCCACTTT. The full variable domain, rest sourced from reference TRBV5-6 and TRBJ1-6, is DAGVTQSPTHLIKTRGQQVTLRCSPKSGHDTVSWYQQALGQGPQFIFQYYEEEERQRGNFPDRFSGHQFPNYSSELNVNALLLGDSALYLCASSWVGFSSPLHFGNGTRLTVT.

The chain recombines TRBV20-1 with TRBJ1-6; unclear D gene. Germline V gives CDR1 DFQATT, CDR2 SNEGSKA (reference sequence). V was shortened by 6 bases and J by 0 bases, with 18 bases between the two germline ends. The CDR3 is 17 residues long. The CDR3 DNA reads as TGCAGTGCCCTGGACCCGGCAGGTAGCTCCTATAATTCACCCCTCCACTTT. Translation gives CSALDPAGSSYNSPLHF.

This chain connects TRBV28 to TRBJ2-5; 9 bases align to TRBD2. J gave up 0 bases and V 10 bases, and 9 bases lay outside the gene matches. The CDR3 is 15 amino acids. Looked up from germline, CDR1 is MDHEN and CDR2 is SYDVKM. The CDR3 reads CAITLSSGDQETQYF. CDR3 in DNA: TGTGCCATCACTCTATCTAGCGGGGACCAAGAGACCCAGTACTTC.

This clonotype was seen at least ten times. The chain uses TRBV11-2 and TRBJ2-5; D may be TRBD1 (6 bases). Germline-derived CDR1 and CDR2 are SGHAT and FQNNGV. CDR3 size: 17 residues. Trimming removed 2 bases from V and 5 bases from J, with 21 bases in between. This CDR3 reads CASSLQKLTGSVETQYF. The CDR3 coding sequence is TGTGCCAGCAGCTTACAGAAACTAACAGGGTCGGTGGAGACCCAGTACTTC.

This clonotype showed up many times. The chain uses TRBV7-6 and TRBJ1-1; 7 positions match TRBD1. V lost 5 bases and J lost 1; bases outside the gene matches: 1. CDR3 length equals 13 residues. Germline V gene data show CDR1 as SGHVS and CDR2 as FNYEAQ. CDR3 loop: CASSAGGNTEAFF. In DNA, the CDR3 is TGTGCCAGCAGCGCAGGGGGGAACACTGAAGCTTTCTTT. Supplemented by reference TRBV7-6 and TRBJ1-1, the full variable domain reads GAGVSQSPRYKVTKRGQDVALRCDPISGHVSLYWYRQALGQGPEFLTYFNYEAQQDKSGLPNDRFSAERPEGSISTLTIQRTEQRDSAMYRCASSAGGNTEAFFGQGTRLTVV.

The chain uses TRBV7-8 and TRBJ1-2; 10 bases map to TRBD1. V shed 2 bases, J shed 4 bases, and the junction held 10 bases outside the gene matches. Per the germline V gene, CDR1 is SGHVS and CDR2 is FQNEAQ. CDR3 length: 17 amino acids. This chain's CDR3 is CASSLIVGGQGSYGYTF. The DNA of the CDR3 is TGTGCCAGCAGCTTAATAGTGGGGGGACAGGGGAGCTATGGCTACACCTTC.

The rearrangement uses TRBV5-1 and TRBJ2-7; 9 positions match TRBD1. CDR3 length: 16 amino acids. Germline trimming cut 1 base from V and 2 bases from J; bases unmatched to any gene: 7. In germline, CDR1 is SGHRS, CDR2 YFSETQ. CDR3 sequence: CASSLLGTGNTYEQYF. Here the CDR3 DNA reads TGCGCCAGCAGCTTGCTGGGGACAGGGAATACCTACGAGCAGTACTTC.

This clonotype was seen many times. The chain joins TRBV7-6 to TRBJ1-5; D possibly corresponds to TRBD1 (5 bases). This CDR3 comprises 16 residues. Per germline, CDR1 SGHVS and CDR2 FNYEAQ. V dropped 4 bases and J dropped 0 bases, with 13 bases sitting between them. The CDR3 sequence: CASSSSGRRSNQPQHF. The CDR3 DNA sequence: TGTGCCAGCAGCTCCTCAGGGCGGCGTAGCAATCAGCCCCAGCATTTT.

The chain employs TRBV29-1 and TRBJ1-1; the match to TRBD1 covers 7 bases. CDR1 is SQVTM and CDR2 is ANQGSEA in the germline V gene. J was trimmed by 4 bases and V by 7 bases; bases with no gene match: 6. This CDR3 is 12 amino acids long. As DNA, the CDR3 is TGCAGCGCTGGGACAGAGAGCACTGAAGCTTTCTTT. It codes for CSAGTESTEAFF.

CDR3 sequence reads: CASRGGGLSYEQYF. The CDR3 nucleotides are TGCGCCAGCAGGGGCGGGGGTCTCTCCTACGAGCAGTACTTC. The chain combines TRBV5-1 with TRBJ2-7; 7 nucleotides align to TRBD2. The germline gives CDR1 SGHRS, CDR2 YFSETQ. With V trimmed by 5 bases and J by 0 bases, 5 bases remained unmatched. There are 14 residues in the CDR3.

The sample holds many counts of this clonotype. This chain connects TRBV24-1 to TRBJ2-3; 10 nucleotides line up with TRBD2. This CDR3 has 17 residues. The germline gives CDR1 KGHDR, CDR2 SFDVKD. Germline trimming cut 4 bases from V and 5 bases from J; bases unmatched to any gene: 11. This chain's CDR3 is CATSDPSSGGSLDTQYF. CDR3 nucleotide sequence: TGTGCCACCAGTGACCCTTCTAGCGGGGGTTCGTTAGATACGCAGTATTTT.

This clonotype was detected many times. The V gene is TRBV29-1, the J gene TRBJ1-3, with 8 nucleotides matching TRBD1. V dropped 6 bases and J dropped 0; count of bases not matched to a gene: 4. The CDR3 has 14 amino acids. Per germline, CDR1 SQVTM and CDR2 ANQGSEA. The CDR3 is CSVRTGSSGNTIYF. DNA for the CDR3: TGCAGCGTCCGGACAGGGAGCTCTGGAAACACCATATATTTT.

On this clonotype: This could be a read error, since a much larger clone is one nucleotide away. V gene TRBV10-3 combines with J gene TRBJ2-1; 8 positions match TRBD1. CDR3 length equals 14 residues. Germline-derived CDR1 and CDR2 are ENHRY and SYGVKD. The CDR3 is CTIRNGQGTNEQFF. The CDR3 DNA sequence: TGTACCATCAGGAACGGACAGGGTACGAATGAGCAGTTCTTC.

This clonotype was counted a few times. The chain links TRBV29-1 to TRBJ2-2, with 8 bases that match TRBD1. Germline V CDR1 and CDR2: SQVTM, ANQGSEA. The CDR3 runs 13 residues. The ends lost 5 bases at V and 5 bases at J; junction bases unmatched: 4. The DNA for the CDR3 is TGCAGCGTTAACAGGGGGAGAACCGGGGAGCTGTTTTTT. Protein product: CSVNRGRTGELFF.

CDR3 loop: CASSPGTSGVSDIQYF. The CDR3 nucleotides read TGTGCCAGTAGTCCTGGGACTAGCGGGGTATCAGACATTCAGTACTTC. The chain combines TRBV19 with TRBJ2-4, with 13 bases aligning to TRBD2. CDR3 length: 16 amino acids. After removal of 5 bases from V and 8 bases from J, the junction contained 9 bases not matched to a gene. The germline CDR1 and CDR2 sequences are LNHDA and SQIVND (reference sequence).

This chain uses TRBV28 with TRBJ1-4; D perhaps matches TRBD1 (5 bases). V lost 6 bases and J lost 0, with 8 bases in between. CDR1 is MDHEN, CDR2 SYDVKM, per germline. The CDR3 consists of 14 residues. CDR3 coding DNA: TGTGCCAGCAGCTCGGGGCCAACTAATGAAAAACTGTTTTTT. This gives the protein CASSSGPTNEKLFF.

The J gene is TRBJ1-1, the V gene TRBV7-2; maybe TRBD1 (5 bases). Germline V CDR1 and CDR2: SGHTA, FQGNSA. Trimming took 2 bases from V and 7 from J, leaving 14 bases between them. The CDR3 sequence is 14 residues long. The chain's CDR3 is CASSLSLGGGEAFF. Here the CDR3 DNA reads TGTGCCAGCAGCTTAAGTCTGGGTGGGGGTGAAGCTTTCTTT.

The table lists this clonotype with many counts. This chain links TRBV11-2 with TRBJ1-5, with a tentative D call TRBD1 (6 bases). From germline, CDR1 is SGHAT and CDR2 FQNNGV. The V end lost 5 bases, the J end lost 7 bases, and 18 bases lay between the germline ends. The CDR3 runs to 15 residues. This CDR3 is CASSLGPGARQPQHF. DNA of the CDR3: TGTGCCAGCAGCCTGGGACCAGGGGCAAGACAGCCCCAGCATTTT.

The sample holds a few counts of this clonotype. The chain uses TRBV2 and TRBJ2-7; TRBD2 matches at 8 bases. The CDR3 is 14 residues long. Trimming cost V 5 bases and J 0 bases; bases outside gene matches: 3. Germline CDR1 and CDR2: SNHLY and FYNNEI. The CDR3: CASSIAGTSYEQYF. The CDR3 nucleotides read TGTGCCAGCAGTATAGCGGGGACCTCCTACGAGCAGTACTTC.

The rearrangement uses TRBV5-1 and TRBJ1-6; D ambiguous. The CDR3 has 15 residues. Germline loops: CDR1 SGHRS, CDR2 YFSETQ. V lost 2 bases and J 1 base, leaving 7 bases between the germline ends. The CDR3 DNA is TGCGCCAGCAGCTTAAGGGAGTCCTATAATTCACCCCTCCACTTT. Its protein product is CASSLRESYNSPLHF. Supplemented by reference TRBV5-1 and TRBJ1-6, the full variable domain reads KAGVTQTPRYLIKTRGQQVTLSCSPISGHRSVSWYQQTPGQGLQFLFEYFSETQRNKGNFPGRFSGRQFSNSRSEMNVSTLELGDSALYLCASSLRESYNSPLHFGNGTRLTVT.